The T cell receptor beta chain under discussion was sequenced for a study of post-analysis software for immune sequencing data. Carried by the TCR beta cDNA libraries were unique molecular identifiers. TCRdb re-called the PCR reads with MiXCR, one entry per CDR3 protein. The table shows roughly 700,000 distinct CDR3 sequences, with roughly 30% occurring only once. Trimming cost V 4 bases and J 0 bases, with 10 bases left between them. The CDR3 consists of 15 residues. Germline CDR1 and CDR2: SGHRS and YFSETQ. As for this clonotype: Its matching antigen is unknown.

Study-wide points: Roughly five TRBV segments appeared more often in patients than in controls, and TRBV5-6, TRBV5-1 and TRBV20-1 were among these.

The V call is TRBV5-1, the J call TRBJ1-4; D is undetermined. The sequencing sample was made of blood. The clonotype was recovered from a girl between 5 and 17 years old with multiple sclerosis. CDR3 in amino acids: CASSEGQATNEKLFF. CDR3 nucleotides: TGCGCCAGCAGCGAGGGCCAGGCAACTAATGAAAAACTGTTTTTT.